One sample yielded the 16 T cell receptor beta chains listed below, sequenced in a study of post-analysis software for immune sequencing data. The study's findings and limits: Included in a set of roughly five TRBV segments more frequent in patients than controls were TRBV5-6, TRBV5-1 and TRBV20-1.

These receptors have no known antigen. The TCR beta cDNA libraries contained unique molecular identifiers. From the PCR reads, TCRdb called clonotypes with MiXCR, one entry per CDR3 protein. The table shows 600,000 to 750,000 distinct CDR3 sequences, with approximately 60% occurring only once. Sequencing was performed on blood. The receptors stem from a girl aged 2 to 9 with multiple sclerosis.

This clonotype has just a few counts. The chain has TRBV15 and TRBJ2-7; 10 bases align to TRBD1. V dropped 0 bases and J dropped 2; count of bases not matched to a gene: 4. There are 16 residues in the CDR3. The germline gives CDR1 LNHNV, CDR2 YYDKDF (reference sequence). The CDR3 DNA is TGTGCCACCAGCAGAGACCGGGACAGGGGCACCTACGAGCAGTACTTC. Translated: CATSRDRDRGTYEQYF.

V gene TRBV20-1 combines with J gene TRBJ2-1; no firm D call. Per the germline V gene, CDR1 is DFQATT and CDR2 is SNEGSKA (reference sequence). The ends were cut back, 2 bases at V and 3 bases at J, with 14 bases in the middle. This CDR3 is 15 amino acids long. The CDR3: CSARLAPTIYNEQFF. In nucleotides, the CDR3 is TGCAGTGCTAGACTGGCTCCTACAATCTACAATGAGCAGTTCTTC.

This chain uses TRBV5-1 with TRBJ2-3; no clear D. Per germline, CDR1 SGHRS and CDR2 YFSETQ. This CDR3 is 15 amino acids long. Trimming stripped 1 base from V and 2 bases from J, with 11 bases between. CDR3 amino acids: CASSLLPPNTDTQYF. CDR3 nucleotide sequence: TGCGCCAGCAGCTTGCTTCCACCTAACACAGATACGCAGTATTTT.

This clonotype appeared a few times. The chain uses TRBV5-1 and TRBJ2-5; TRBD1 matches at 7 bases. Germline values: CDR1 SGHRS, CDR2 YFSETQ. This CDR3 spans 13 amino acids. V shed 2 bases and J 3 bases; nucleotides not matched to a gene: 1. The DNA of the CDR3 is TGCGCCAGCAGCTTCGGGACAGAAGAGACCCAGTACTTC. It codes for CASSFGTEETQYF.

The chain couples TRBV4-3 to TRBJ2-3; perhaps TRBD2 as D (5 bases). The ends were cut back, 0 bases at V and 6 bases at J, with 10 bases in the middle. CDR1 LGHNA and CDR2 YSLEER come from the germline V gene. This CDR3 comprises 14 residues. The CDR3 loop is CASSQDRGSDTQYF. CDR3 coding DNA: TGCGCCAGCAGCCAAGATCGCGGGTCGGATACGCAGTATTTT.

There are many counts of this clonotype. This rearrangement joins TRBV6-5 to TRBJ2-3, with D unresolved. CDR3 length: 13 amino acids. Germline CDR1 and CDR2: MNHEY and SVGAGI. Trimming pared 0 bases from V and 1 base from J, leaving 2 bases between. CDR3 in amino acids: CASSYSGTDTQYF. In nucleotides, the CDR3 is TGTGCCAGCAGTTACTCGGGCACAGATACGCAGTATTTT.

This clonotype was observed a handful of times. The genes are TRBV6-5 and TRBJ1-5; D not certain. V was pared by 5 bases and J by 3 bases, with 14 bases between. The CDR3 totals 15 residues. Germline V CDR1 and CDR2: MNHEY, SVGAGI. The CDR3 spells CASSQSLRPNQPQHF. The CDR3 nucleotides are TGTGCCAGCAGTCAGTCTCTCCGGCCCAATCAGCCCCAGCATTTT.

The chain recombines TRBV10-3 with TRBJ2-6; possible D gene TRBD1, 5 bases. The CDR3 runs to 16 residues. V lost 6 bases, J lost 2 bases, and 14 bases lay in between. The germline V gene encodes CDR1 ENHRY and CDR2 SYGVKD. CDR3 loop: CAISQGNTPGANVLTF. The DNA for the CDR3 is TGTGCCATCAGCCAGGGAAACACCCCTGGGGCCAACGTCCTGACTTTC.

The chain carries TRBV12-3 or TRBV12-4 and TRBJ2-1; D ambiguous. Trimming left V 2 bases short and J 4 bases short, with 6 bases between. This CDR3 has 13 amino acids. CDR3 sequence reads: CASSLSRYNEQFF. The CDR3 coding sequence is TGTGCCAGCAGTTTAAGCAGGTACAATGAGCAGTTCTTC.

V is TRBV12-5 and J is TRBJ1-2, with D tentatively TRBD1 (5 bases). The germline CDR1 and CDR2 sequences are LGHNT and FRNRAP. Trimming left V 3 bases short and J 2 bases short, with 10 bases between. CDR3 size: 14 residues. The CDR3 DNA sequence: TGTGCTAGTGGTTTAACGAGACAGAACTATGGCTACACCTTC. It is translated as CASGLTRQNYGYTF. The full variable domain, completed using reference TRBV12-5 and TRBJ1-2, is DARVTQTPRHKVTEMGQEVTMRCQPILGHNTVFWYRQTMMQGLELLAYFRNRAPLDDSGMPKDRFSAEMPDATLATLKIQPSEPRDSAVYFCASGLTRQNYGYTFGSGTRLTVV.

The genes are TRBV7-8 and TRBJ1-1, with 9 bases matching TRBD1. The junction had 16 bases not matched to a gene; V was cut back by 5 bases and J by 6 bases. Germline V gene data show CDR1 as SGHVS and CDR2 as FQNEAQ. This CDR3 contains 17 residues. The CDR3 protein is CASSPRPGTGKAAEAFF. The CDR3 nucleotides are TGTGCCAGCAGCCCTCGTCCCGGGACAGGGAAAGCGGCTGAAGCTTTCTTT.

The chain uses TRBV12-3 or TRBV12-4 and TRBJ1-1, with TRBD1 as a possible D gene (5 bases). V was trimmed by 5 bases and J by 12 bases, leaving 19 bases between them. The length of the CDR3 is 13 residues. The CDR3 DNA follows: TGTGCCAGCAGTCTTACGGGGGATAGGCAAACTTTCTTT. Translation gives CASSLTGDRQTFF.

The chain employs TRBV20-1 and TRBJ2-7; D not resolved. Germline assignment: CDR1 DFQATT and CDR2 SNEGSKA (reference sequence). The CDR3 runs to 13 residues. V was shortened by 2 bases and J by 2 bases, with 10 bases between the two germline ends. The CDR3 protein is CSARRGETYEQYF. The DNA for the CDR3 is TGCAGTGCTAGACGAGGCGAGACCTACGAGCAGTACTTC.

A remark on this clonotype: Its ends do not fully match the called genes, so a read error is possible. V and J are TRBV7-2 and TRBJ1-6; 12 bases line up with TRBD1. This CDR3 comprises 16 residues. Per the germline V gene, CDR1 is SGHTA and CDR2 is FQGNSA. The CDR3 sequence: CVSSLGQGALNSPLHF. The CDR3 nucleotides read TGTGTCAGCAGCCTGGGACAGGGGGCGCTTAATTCACCCCTCCACTTT.

The chain couples TRBV12-3 or TRBV12-4 to TRBJ2-5; 8 bases align to TRBD2. The trim removed 3 bases at V and 5 bases at J, leaving 8 bases unmatched. The CDR3 contains 15 residues. CDR3 DNA sequence: TGTGCCAGCAGTTTGATCGGGAGGGGGTCTGAGACCCAGTACTTC. It encodes CASSLIGRGSETQYF.

This rearrangement joins TRBV20-1 to TRBJ2-1; 7 nucleotides line up with TRBD1. After removal of 3 bases from V and 2 bases from J, the junction contained 7 bases not matched to a gene. Germline lookup yields CDR1 DFQATT and CDR2 SNEGSKA (reference sequence). There are 15 residues in the CDR3. The CDR3 DNA reads as TGCAGTGCTAGCTTAATTCAGGGGGCCTACAATGAGCAGTTCTTC. Its protein is CSASLIQGAYNEQFF.